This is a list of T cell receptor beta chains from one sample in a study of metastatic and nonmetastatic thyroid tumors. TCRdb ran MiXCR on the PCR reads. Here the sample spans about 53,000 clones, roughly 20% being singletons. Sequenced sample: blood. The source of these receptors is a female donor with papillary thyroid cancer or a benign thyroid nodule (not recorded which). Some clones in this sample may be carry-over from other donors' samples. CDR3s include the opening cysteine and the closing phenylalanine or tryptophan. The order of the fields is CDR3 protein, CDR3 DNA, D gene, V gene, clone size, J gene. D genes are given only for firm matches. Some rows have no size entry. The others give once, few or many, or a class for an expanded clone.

CDR3 protein: CASSIPMGYTF; CDR3 DNA: TGTGCCAGTAGTATTCCTATGGGCTACACCTTC; D gene: .; V gene: TRBV19; clone size: .; J gene: TRBJ1-2
CDR3 protein: CASSLYTGGSRNEQFF; CDR3 DNA: TGTGCCAGCAGCTTATACACGGGAGGGTCGCGTAATGAGCAGTTCTTC; D gene: TRBD2; V gene: TRBV7-8; clone size: many; J gene: TRBJ2-1
CDR3 protein: CASSRTGGTETQYF; CDR3 DNA: TGCGCCAGCAGCCGCACAGGGGGAACAGAGACCCAGTACTTC; D gene: TRBD1; V gene: TRBV4-1; clone size: many; J gene: TRBJ2-5
CDR3 protein: CSARGGGNSYEQYF; CDR3 DNA: TGCAGTGCTAGGGGTGGGGGCAACTCCTACGAGCAGTACTTC; D gene: .; V gene: TRBV20-1; clone size: .; J gene: TRBJ2-7
CDR3 protein: CASSLKTDWAEGTGELFF; CDR3 DNA: TGTGCAAGCAGTCTCAAGACGGACTGGGCAGAGGGGACCGGGGAGCTGTTTTTT; D gene: .; V gene: TRBV6-8; clone size: .; J gene: TRBJ2-2
CDR3 protein: CASNLGVPREVDEQFF; CDR3 DNA: TGTGCCAGCAACTTGGGAGTTCCCCGGGAAGTCGATGAGCAGTTCTTC; D gene: .; V gene: TRBV5-8; clone size: many; J gene: TRBJ2-1
CDR3 protein: CATSESPGLADYNEQFF; CDR3 DNA: TGTGCCACCAGTGAGTCGCCGGGACTAGCGGACTACAATGAGCAGTTCTTC; D gene: TRBD2; V gene: TRBV24-1; clone size: many; J gene: TRBJ2-1
CDR3 protein: CASTLDRGEAYEQYF; CDR3 DNA: TGTGCCAGCACCTTGGACAGGGGTGAGGCCTACGAGCAGTACTTC; D gene: TRBD1; V gene: TRBV6-1; clone size: many; J gene: TRBJ2-7
CDR3 protein: CASSPDRGSYEQYF; CDR3 DNA: TGTGCCAGCAGTCCAGACAGGGGGTCCTACGAGCAGTACTTC; D gene: TRBD1; V gene: TRBV6-1; clone size: many; J gene: TRBJ2-7
CDR3 protein: CASSEWASGHNEQFF; CDR3 DNA: TGTGCCAGCAGTGAATGGGCTAGCGGACACAATGAGCAGTTCTTC; D gene: TRBD2; V gene: TRBV6-1; clone size: few; J gene: TRBJ2-1
CDR3 protein: CASSRGRGDQPQHF; CDR3 DNA: TGTGCCAGCAGCCGGGGGCGGGGTGATCAGCCCCAGCATTTT; D gene: .; V gene: TRBV7-2; clone size: many; J gene: TRBJ1-5
CDR3 protein: CSARGPGNRNTEAFF; CDR3 DNA: TGCAGTGCTAGAGGTCCCGGGAATAGAAACACTGAAGCTTTCTTT; D gene: .; V gene: TRBV20-1; clone size: many; J gene: TRBJ1-1
CDR3 protein: CASSLGPGNNYGYTF; CDR3 DNA: TGTGCCAGCAGCTTAGGTCCAGGGAATAACTATGGCTACACCTTC; D gene: .; V gene: TRBV7-8; clone size: .; J gene: TRBJ1-2
CDR3 protein: CASSDWTRGRHGELFF; CDR3 DNA: TGTGCCAGCAGTGACTGGACTAGAGGGAGACACGGGGAGCTGTTTTTT; D gene: TRBD2; V gene: TRBV6-4; clone size: few; J gene: TRBJ2-2
CDR3 protein: CASSPSGRHEQYF; CDR3 DNA: TGTGCCAGCAGCCCTAGCGGGAGGCACGAGCAGTACTTC; D gene: TRBD2; V gene: TRBV9; clone size: once; J gene: TRBJ2-7
CDR3 protein: CASSLVRGLEEQYF; CDR3 DNA: TGTGCCAGTAGCTTAGTCAGGGGTCTTGAGGAGCAGTACTTC; D gene: .; V gene: TRBV11-2; clone size: .; J gene: TRBJ2-7
CDR3 protein: CAWGRLAGGPHEQYF; CDR3 DNA: TGTGCCTGGGGACGACTAGCGGGAGGGCCCCACGAGCAGTACTTC; D gene: TRBD2; V gene: TRBV30; clone size: many; J gene: TRBJ2-7
CDR3 protein: CAGRRDRGTEAFF; CDR3 DNA: TGTGCCGGACGCCGGGACAGGGGCACTGAAGCTTTCTTT; D gene: TRBD1; V gene: TRBV2; clone size: many; J gene: TRBJ1-1
CDR3 protein: CAWSARALTLAFF; CDR3 DNA: TGTGCCTGGAGTGCCCGGGCCCTGACGCTGGCTTTCTTT; D gene: .; V gene: TRBV30; clone size: many; J gene: TRBJ1-1
CDR3 protein: CASSPLRLSGRGETQYF; CDR3 DNA: TGTGCCAGCAGCCCACTTCGTCTTAGCGGGAGGGGGGAGACCCAGTACTTC; D gene: TRBD2; V gene: TRBV3-1; clone size: many; J gene: TRBJ2-5
CDR3 protein: CASSSEGFDYGYTF; CDR3 DNA: TGTGCCAGCAGTTCAGAGGGGTTCGACTATGGCTACACCTTC; D gene: .; V gene: TRBV28; clone size: many; J gene: TRBJ1-2
CDR3 protein: CASSQAPGQGYEQYF; CDR3 DNA: TGTGCCAGCAGTCAAGCTCCGGGACAGGGATACGAGCAGTACTTC; D gene: TRBD1; V gene: TRBV7-8; clone size: many; J gene: TRBJ2-7
CDR3 protein: CASSQTGVGEQYF; CDR3 DNA: TGCGCCAGCAGCCAGACAGGGGTTGGCGAGCAGTACTTC; D gene: TRBD1; V gene: TRBV4-1; clone size: many; J gene: TRBJ2-7
CDR3 protein: CASSAPGEIAKNIQYF; CDR3 DNA: TGTGCCAGCAGCGCCCCAGGGGAAATAGCCAAAAACATTCAGTACTTC; D gene: .; V gene: TRBV7-8; clone size: many; J gene: TRBJ2-4
CDR3 protein: CASSYLAGTQPQHF; CDR3 DNA: TGTGCCAGCAGTTACCTGGCAGGGACTCAGCCCCAGCATTTT; D gene: .; V gene: TRBV6-5; clone size: many; J gene: TRBJ1-5
CDR3 protein: CASSFGTDFYGYTF; CDR3 DNA: TGTGCCAGCAGCTTCGGGACCGATTTCTATGGCTACACCTTC; D gene: .; V gene: TRBV7-9; clone size: many; J gene: TRBJ1-2
CDR3 protein: CASRYTATASYEPYF; CDR3 DNA: TGTGCCAGCAGGTATACCGCGACCGCCTCCTACGAGCCGTACTTC; D gene: .; V gene: TRBV2; clone size: .; J gene: TRBJ2-7
CDR3 protein: CASSYTGIPGNTIYF; CDR3 DNA: TGTGCCAGCAGTTACACAGGGATCCCTGGAAACACCATATATTTT; D gene: .; V gene: TRBV7-6; clone size: many; J gene: TRBJ1-3
CDR3 protein: CASSSLLNEQFF; CDR3 DNA: TGTGCCAGCTCCTCTCTTTTGAATGAGCAGTTCTTC; D gene: .; V gene: TRBV12-3/TRBV12-4; clone size: many; J gene: TRBJ2-1
CDR3 protein: CASSTTSVPSYNEQFF; CDR3 DNA: TGTGCTAGCAGCACCACTAGCGTGCCCTCCTACAATGAGCAGTTCTTC; D gene: TRBD2; V gene: TRBV11-1; clone size: .; J gene: TRBJ2-1
CDR3 protein: CASSLYPATSEETQYF; CDR3 DNA: TGCGCCAGCAGCCTTTACCCCGCGACTAGCGAAGAGACCCAGTACTTC; D gene: TRBD2; V gene: TRBV4-1; clone size: many; J gene: TRBJ2-5
CDR3 protein: CASSFAAANYGYTF; CDR3 DNA: TGTGCCAGCAGTTTTGCGGCAGCTAACTATGGCTACACCTTC; D gene: .; V gene: TRBV28; clone size: many; J gene: TRBJ1-2
CDR3 protein: CASSGGQGGTEAFF; CDR3 DNA: TGTGCCAGCAGCGGGGGACAGGGGGGAACTGAAGCTTTCTTT; D gene: TRBD1; V gene: TRBV7-9; clone size: many; J gene: TRBJ1-1
CDR3 protein: CASSPPPGGLTGELFF; CDR3 DNA: TGTGCCAGCTCACCACCTCCCGGGGGATTAACCGGGGAGCTGTTTTTT; D gene: .; V gene: TRBV18; clone size: many; J gene: TRBJ2-2
CDR3 protein: CASSLKSNQPQHF; CDR3 DNA: TGTGCCAGCAGCCTTAAAAGCAATCAGCCCCAGCATTTT; D gene: .; V gene: TRBV3-1; clone size: many; J gene: TRBJ1-5
CDR3 protein: CASSSGTFTYEQYF; CDR3 DNA: TGTGCCAGCAGCTCAGGGACGTTTACCTACGAGCAGTACTTC; D gene: .; V gene: TRBV11-2; clone size: once; J gene: TRBJ2-7
CDR3 protein: CASSGSDTEAFF; CDR3 DNA: TGTGCCAGCAGTGGCTCGGACACTGAAGCTTTCTTT; D gene: .; V gene: TRBV2; clone size: many; J gene: TRBJ1-1
CDR3 protein: CSVGTLGGTGEQYF; CDR3 DNA: TGCAGCGTGGGGACTCTGGGGGGGACTGGCGAGCAGTACTTC; D gene: TRBD2; V gene: TRBV29-1; clone size: many; J gene: TRBJ2-7
CDR3 protein: CASSLGTDGYTF; CDR3 DNA: TGTGCCAGCAGCTTAGGAACAGACGGCTACACCTTC; D gene: .; V gene: TRBV11-3; clone size: many; J gene: TRBJ1-2
CDR3 protein: CASSQVDEYTDTQYF; CDR3 DNA: TGCGCCAGCAGCCAAGTAGACGAGTACACAGATACGCAGTATTTT; D gene: .; V gene: TRBV4-1; clone size: many; J gene: TRBJ2-3
CDR3 protein: CASSPLGTGKNEQFF; CDR3 DNA: TGTGCCAGCAGCCCCCTAGGGACAGGGAAGAATGAGCAGTTCTTC; D gene: TRBD1; V gene: TRBV9; clone size: many; J gene: TRBJ2-1
CDR3 protein: CSARTGSNIQYF; CDR3 DNA: TGCAGTGCAAGGACAGGGTCAAACATTCAGTACTTC; D gene: TRBD1; V gene: TRBV20-1; clone size: many; J gene: TRBJ2-4
CDR3 protein: CASRRTGDEKLFF; CDR3 DNA: TGCGCCAGCAGAAGGACAGGGGATGAAAAACTGTTTTTT; D gene: TRBD1; V gene: TRBV4-1; clone size: many; J gene: TRBJ1-4
CDR3 protein: CASSLFPRQETQYF; CDR3 DNA: TGTGCCAGCAGTTTATTCCCCAGGCAAGAGACCCAGTACTTC; D gene: .; V gene: TRBV27; clone size: many; J gene: TRBJ2-5
CDR3 protein: CASRSSTSAGEQFF; CDR3 DNA: TGTGCCAGCAGGTCTTCGACTAGCGCGGGTGAGCAGTTCTTC; D gene: TRBD2; V gene: TRBV28; clone size: many; J gene: TRBJ2-1
CDR3 protein: CAWSSGGLGEQYF; CDR3 DNA: TGTGCCTGGAGCTCGGGGGGGCTTGGCGAGCAGTACTTC; D gene: TRBD2; V gene: TRBV30; clone size: many; J gene: TRBJ2-7
CDR3 protein: CASSQGLAGRGDTQYF; CDR3 DNA: TGCGCCAGCAGCCAGGGACTAGCGGGAAGAGGAGATACGCAGTATTTT; D gene: TRBD2; V gene: TRBV5-1; clone size: many; J gene: TRBJ2-3
CDR3 protein: CGAREDGTFYNEQFF; CDR3 DNA: TGCGGTGCTAGAGAAGATGGGACATTTTACAATGAGCAGTTCTTC; D gene: .; V gene: TRBV20-1; clone size: .; J gene: TRBJ2-1
CDR3 protein: CASSLIGGVSNQPQHF; CDR3 DNA: TGTGCCAGCAGTTTAATCGGAGGGGTAAGCAATCAGCCCCAGCATTTT; D gene: .; V gene: TRBV28; clone size: many; J gene: TRBJ1-5
CDR3 protein: CASSRRAGNEQYF; CDR3 DNA: TGTGCCAGCAGCCGGCGAGCGGGAAACGAGCAGTACTTC; D gene: TRBD2; V gene: TRBV12-3/TRBV12-4; clone size: few; J gene: TRBJ2-7
CDR3 protein: CASSLGAVQEVTHEQYF; CDR3 DNA: TGTGCCAGCAGCTTGGGCGCGGTACAGGAAGTAACCCACGAGCAGTACTTC; D gene: .; V gene: TRBV5-4; clone size: many; J gene: TRBJ2-7
CDR3 protein: CAKHEYLTTDTQYF; CDR3 DNA: TGTGCCAAGCACGAGTACCTTACAACAGATACGCAGTATTTT; D gene: .; V gene: TRBV24-1; clone size: .; J gene: TRBJ2-3
CDR3 protein: CASIVGAGDTQYF; CDR3 DNA: TGTGCCAGCATCGTTGGGGCGGGGGATACGCAGTATTTT; D gene: .; V gene: TRBV2; clone size: many; J gene: TRBJ2-3
CDR3 protein: CASSQLTGPPVMEQFF; CDR3 DNA: TGCGCCAGCAGCCAATTGACAGGGCCACCGGTGATGGAGCAGTTCTTC; D gene: TRBD1; V gene: TRBV4-1; clone size: .; J gene: TRBJ2-1
CDR3 protein: CARSLAPSGASSYEQYF; CDR3 DNA: TGCGCCAGGAGCTTGGCCCCTAGCGGCGCCTCCTCCTACGAGCAGTACTTC; D gene: TRBD2; V gene: TRBV5-1; clone size: .; J gene: TRBJ2-7
CDR3 protein: CASSLGTSALTQYF; CDR3 DNA: TGTGCCAGCAGCTTGGGGACTAGCGCTCTTACGCAGTATTTT; D gene: TRBD2; V gene: TRBV11-2; clone size: many; J gene: TRBJ2-3
CDR3 protein: CSALQQAYEQYF; CDR3 DNA: TGCAGTGCTCTCCAGCAGGCTTACGAGCAGTACTTC; D gene: .; V gene: TRBV20-1; clone size: many; J gene: TRBJ2-7
CDR3 protein: CAISEGGRNNAQCF; CDR3 DNA: TGTGCCATCAGTGAAGGCGGGAGGAACAATGCGCAGTGCTTC; D gene: TRBD2; V gene: TRBV10-3; clone size: .; J gene: TRBJ2-1
CDR3 protein: CASASGRDNNEQFF; CDR3 DNA: TGTGCCTCGGCTAGCGGGAGGGATAACAATGAGCAGTTCTTC; D gene: TRBD2; V gene: TRBV30; clone size: many; J gene: TRBJ2-1